This record covers a single T cell receptor (beta chain). The CDR3 has 17 amino acids. Unmatched junction bases numbered 11, after V lost 3 bases and J lost 1 base. Germline V gene lookup returns CDR1 MGHRA and CDR2 YSYEKL. The sample comes from a study of blood T cell repertoires in COVID-19. For the study at large: Whether acute or convalescent, the COVID-19 samples came from the United States, Italy and Spain. PBMCs, B-cell-depleted T cells, or T cells provided the cDNA or gDNA that made up the material.

The method was immunoSEQ multiplex PCR; TCRdb's version includes in-frame clones alone and lacks a portion of them. The sample shows tens of thousands of clones, roughly 77% of them seen only once. This clonotype was sampled from a man aged 45 to 65 with active or convalescent COVID-19. Sequencing was performed on peripheral blood. The chain couples TRBV4-1 to TRBJ2-7; TRBD2 aligns across 8 bases. CDR3 sequence: CASSQPPGGVKSYEQYF. In DNA form, the CDR3 reads TGCGCCAGCAGCCAGCCCCCCGGGGGGGTAAAATCCTACGAGCAGTACTTC.